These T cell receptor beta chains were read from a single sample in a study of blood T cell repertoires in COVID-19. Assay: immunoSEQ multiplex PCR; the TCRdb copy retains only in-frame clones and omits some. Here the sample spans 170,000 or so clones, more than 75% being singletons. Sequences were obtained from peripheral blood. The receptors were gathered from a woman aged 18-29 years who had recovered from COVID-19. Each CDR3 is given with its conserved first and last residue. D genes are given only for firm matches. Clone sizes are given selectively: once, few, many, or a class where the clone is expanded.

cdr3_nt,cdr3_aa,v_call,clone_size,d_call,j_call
TGCGCCAGCAGCCAAGTCGGGGGGGCCATCTACAATGAGCAGTTCTTC,CASSQVGGAIYNEQFF,TRBV4-3,NA,TRBD2,TRBJ2-1
TGTGCCAGCAGTTACGGCTCCCGCTACACCGGGGAGCTGTTTTTT,CASSYGSRYTGELFF,TRBV6-5,NA,NA,TRBJ2-2
TGTGCCAGCAGTTTAAACGGGGGGAGACCCGGGGAGCTGTTTTTT,CASSLNGGRPGELFF,TRBV27,NA,TRBD2,TRBJ2-2
TGCAGCGCCTGGACAGGGGTCAATGAGCAGTTCTTC,CSAWTGVNEQFF,TRBV29-1,NA,TRBD1,TRBJ2-1
TGTGCCAGCAGCCTGTTGACAGGGGAGAGCAATCAGCCCCAGCATTTT,CASSLLTGESNQPQHF,TRBV5-6,NA,TRBD1,TRBJ1-5
TGCAGTGCTAGTTCTGATGGCTCCTCTGGGGCCAACGTCCTGACTTTC,CSASSDGSSGANVLTF,TRBV20-1,NA,NA,TRBJ2-6
TGTGCCAGCAGCTTATTAAGAGTCGACTCTGGAAACACCATATATTTT,CASSLLRVDSGNTIYF,TRBV7-2,NA,NA,TRBJ1-3
TGTGCCAGCAGCCAAGTTTCAGGGAACACTGAAGCTTTCTTT,CASSQVSGNTEAFF,TRBV3-1/TRBV3-2,NA,NA,TRBJ1-1
TGTGCCAGCAGCTCAACATACGGGGGTTCCTACGAGCAGTACTTC,CASSSTYGGSYEQYF,TRBV11-1,NA,NA,TRBJ2-7
TGTGCCAGCAGTCTTAGGGGGCGAGAGACCCAGTACTTC,CASSLRGRETQYF,TRBV12-3/TRBV12-4,once,TRBD1,TRBJ2-5
TGTGCCAGCAGGGCAGGGCCCACTGTAGGTGGCTACACCTTC,CASRAGPTVGGYTF,TRBV6-5,NA,NA,TRBJ1-2
TGTGCCACCAGCAGAGGCAGGGTAAATCAGCCCCAGCATTTT,CATSRGRVNQPQHF,TRBV15,NA,NA,TRBJ1-5
TGTGCCAGCAGTGACCGGACAGATAACTATGGCTACACCTTC,CASSDRTDNYGYTF,TRBV6-6,few,NA,TRBJ1-2
TGTGCCAGCAGCTTGCTGGCAGGGGGCACAGATACGCAGTATTTT,CASSLLAGGTDTQYF,TRBV5-5,NA,NA,TRBJ2-3
TGTGCCACCCGGGGGTTGAGCACAGATACGCAGTATTTT,CATRGLSTDTQYF,TRBV10-3,NA,NA,TRBJ2-3
TGTGCCAGCCCCCGGTCGGTAGCGGGAACGAACACCGGGGAGCTGTTTTTT,CASPRSVAGTNTGELFF,TRBV18,NA,TRBD2,TRBJ2-2
TGTGCCAGCAGCTCCACAGGGCGCAATCAGCCCCAGCATTTT,CASSSTGRNQPQHF,TRBV7-9,NA,NA,TRBJ1-5
TGCAGCGCTAGACGGGAATCTAGCACTGAAGCTTTCTTT,CSARRESSTEAFF,TRBV29-1,NA,NA,TRBJ1-1
TGTGCCAGCAGCCTTGACAGGGCCCCCACAGATACGCAGTATTTT,CASSLDRAPTDTQYF,TRBV6-5,NA,TRBD1,TRBJ2-3
TGCGCCAGCAGCCCCCTGAGTAGCGGGCGCGGCACAGATACGCAGTATTTT,CASSPLSSGRGTDTQYF,TRBV10-1,NA,TRBD2,TRBJ2-3
TGCGCCAGCAGCCAAGATGGGACCGGGGGGGCCTGGGAGACCCAGTACTTC,CASSQDGTGGAWETQYF,TRBV4-1,once,TRBD2,TRBJ2-5
TGTGCCACCTGGGACAGCTTGAACACTGAAGCTTTCTTT,CATWDSLNTEAFF,TRBV2,NA,TRBD1,TRBJ1-1
TGTGCCAGCAGTTACCTCAGGAATGAGCAGTTCTTC,CASSYLRNEQFF,TRBV6-2/TRBV6-3,NA,NA,TRBJ2-1
TGCGCCAGCAGCCCCAGGGGCATGAGCTCCTACGAGCAGTACTTC,CASSPRGMSSYEQYF,TRBV4-1,NA,NA,TRBJ2-7
TGTGCCAGCAGTTCGGGACAGGGGGGGAACACTGAAGCTTTCTTT,CASSSGQGGNTEAFF,TRBV6-5,NA,TRBD1,TRBJ1-1
TGTGCCAGCAGCCAACTAGCGGAATTAAGCACAGATACGCAGTATTTT,CASSQLAELSTDTQYF,TRBV2,NA,TRBD2,TRBJ2-3
TGTGCCAGCAGCTTTAGCGGCCCCACAGATACGCAGTATTTT,CASSFSGPTDTQYF,TRBV7-6,NA,NA,TRBJ2-3
TGTGCCAGCAGCTCACAGGAGTATGGCTACACCTTC,CASSSQEYGYTF,TRBV5-4,NA,NA,TRBJ1-2
TGTGCCAGCAGCTTGATCGGACAGCCTAATGAAAAACTGTTTTTT,CASSLIGQPNEKLFF,TRBV5-5,NA,NA,TRBJ1-4
TGTGCCAGCAGTTACTCAGGCAGGGCCCGCTACGAGCAGTACTTC,CASSYSGRARYEQYF,TRBV6-2/TRBV6-3,once,NA,TRBJ2-7
TGTGCCAGCAGCCAAGACCTAGCGGGAACCACCGGGGAGCTGTTTTTT,CASSQDLAGTTGELFF,TRBV4-2,NA,TRBD2,TRBJ2-2
TGTGCCAGCAGTTACGGGACAGGGGGTACCGGGGAGCTGTTTTTT,CASSYGTGGTGELFF,TRBV6-5,NA,TRBD1,TRBJ2-2
TGTGCCAGCAGCGCACTTCCGGGACAGGGGGGATCGGATACGCAGTATTTT,CASSALPGQGGSDTQYF,TRBV9,once,TRBD1,TRBJ2-3
TGTGCCAGCTCCCCGGGACTAGGAACAGATACGCAGTATTTT,CASSPGLGTDTQYF,TRBV18,NA,TRBD2,TRBJ2-3
TGTGCCAGCAGCCGGGGGGGCCATACCGGGGAGCTGTTTTTT,CASSRGGHTGELFF,TRBV6-2/TRBV6-3,NA,TRBD2,TRBJ2-2
TGCAGCGTCGACAGGGGGGACACTGAAGCTTTCTTT,CSVDRGDTEAFF,TRBV29-1,NA,TRBD1,TRBJ1-1
TGTGCCTGGAGTGTACATTCCCGAGAGCAGTTCTTC,CAWSVHSREQFF,TRBV30,NA,NA,TRBJ2-1
TGTGCCAGTACCCTCAGACTTTCCTCCATCCAAGAGACCCAGTACTTC,CASTLRLSSIQETQYF,TRBV19,NA,NA,TRBJ2-5
TGCGCCAGCAGCTACAAGACAGGACAAGAGACCCAGTACTTC,CASSYKTGQETQYF,TRBV5-1,NA,NA,TRBJ2-5
TGTGCCAGCAGCGTAGGACCTAGCGGGGGCACAGATACGCAGTATTTT,CASSVGPSGGTDTQYF,TRBV9,NA,TRBD2,TRBJ2-3
TGTGCCAGCAGCTCTACGAGACAGGGGAGCGGACTGAACACTGAAGCTTTCTTT,CASSSTRQGSGLNTEAFF,TRBV7-9,NA,TRBD1,TRBJ1-1
TGTGCCAGCAGTCGATCGCCGGGAGAGACCCAGTACTTC,CASSRSPGETQYF,TRBV2,NA,NA,TRBJ2-5
TGTGCCAGTAGTATAGCCAGTAACACCGGGGAGCTGTTTTTT,CASSIASNTGELFF,TRBV19,once,NA,TRBJ2-2
TGCGCCAGCAAGGAGGGCATAGTCACTGAAGCTTTCTTT,CASKEGIVTEAFF,TRBV5-1,NA,NA,TRBJ1-1
TGTGCCAGCAGCTTATCAGGGGAAGGGCAGCCCCAGCATTTT,CASSLSGEGQPQHF,TRBV7-9,NA,NA,TRBJ1-5
TGTGCCAGCAGCCTGGGGACAGGGGGTAGTAATGAAAAACTGTTTTTT,CASSLGTGGSNEKLFF,TRBV5-8,NA,TRBD1,TRBJ1-4
TGTGCCAGCAGTTTCAGGGGACGATCACCCCTCCACTTT,CASSFRGRSPLHF,TRBV27,NA,NA,TRBJ1-6
TGCGCCAGCAGGACGGAGGCGGCGGGGGCGTACAATGAGCAGTTCTTC,CASRTEAAGAYNEQFF,TRBV5-1,NA,NA,TRBJ2-1
TGTGCCACCACCCTGAGACGGGGGGGGACCCCTGCCTACGAGCAGTACTTC,CATTLRRGGTPAYEQYF,TRBV15,NA,TRBD2,TRBJ2-7
TGTGCCAGCAGCTTAAGGGGGACAGGGATGGCCAACGTCCTGACTTTC,CASSLRGTGMANVLTF,TRBV7-3,once,TRBD1,TRBJ2-6